These 29 T cell receptor beta chains were all obtained from the same sample, sequenced in a study of cytomegalovirus exposure and HLA in healthy donors. PCR involved 60 Vbeta and 13 Jbeta primers. Here immunoSEQ multiplex PCR was the method, and the copy in TCRdb shows in-frame clones only, minus some. This repertoire shows some 200,000 clones, around 75% found once; its top ten account for 1.8%. Sequenced: PBMCs. The receptors here all came from a woman in her twenties or thirties in good health and CMV-seronegative.

The rearrangement uses TRBV30 and TRBJ1-5, with TRBD1 matching over 7 bases. CDR1 is GTSNPN and CDR2 is SVGIG in the germline V gene (reference sequence). The ends lost 3 bases at V and 5 bases at J; junction bases unmatched: 4. The CDR3 spans 13 residues. CDR3 in DNA: TGTGCCTGGAGCAGGGGGAAGGATCAGCCCCAGCATTTT. It translates to CAWSRGKDQPQHF.

V is TRBV19 and J is TRBJ1-2, with a possible D match to TRBD1 (5 bases). This CDR3 region has 14 residues. V lost 8 bases and J lost 3, with 16 bases in between. CDR1 and CDR2 from the germline V gene are LNHDA and SQIVND (reference sequence). The DNA of the CDR3 is TGTGCCAGTTGCATGGGATCGGGGGACTATGGCTACACCTTC. It codes for CASCMGSGDYGYTF.

The chain recombines TRBV10-3 with TRBJ1-2; the match to TRBD1 covers 7 bases. V dropped 4 bases and J dropped 0; count of bases not matched to a gene: 8. Germline V gives CDR1 ENHRY, CDR2 SYGVKD. This CDR3 contains 16 residues. CDR3 nucleotide sequence: TGTGCCATCAGTGGACAGGGACTCTCAGCTAACTATGGCTACACCTTC. Translating it yields CAISGQGLSANYGYTF.

The CDR3 DNA is TGTGCCAGCACCAACCGGAGGGGGGCCAACGTCCTGACTTTC. Translation gives CASTNRRGANVLTF. V usage is TRBV11-2 and J usage is TRBJ2-6; D perhaps matches TRBD2 (5 bases). The length of the CDR3 is 14 residues. Germline assignment: CDR1 SGHAT and CDR2 FQNNGV. The V end lost 7 bases, the J end lost 4 bases, and 11 bases lay between the germline ends.

V and J are TRBV4-2 and TRBJ2-7, with 9 bases matching TRBD2. Germline CDR1 reads LGHNA; CDR2 reads YNFKEQ. Trimming cost V 4 bases and J 3 bases; bases outside gene matches: 7. CDR3 size: 15 residues. This chain's CDR3 is CASSLGGGGGYEQYF. CDR3 sequence (DNA): TGTGCCAGCAGCCTCGGCGGGGGGGGAGGCTACGAGCAGTACTTC.

The V gene is TRBV9, the J gene TRBJ2-3; 7 bases match TRBD1. Trimming took 8 bases from V and 2 from J; bases not matched to a gene: 5. Germline CDR1 is SGDLS and CDR2 is YYNGEE. CDR3 size: 13 residues. This CDR3 reads CASTGANTDTQYF. In DNA form, the CDR3 reads TGTGCCAGTACAGGGGCGAACACAGATACGCAGTATTTT. The full variable domain, its missing parts supplied by reference TRBV9 and TRBJ2-3, is DSGVTQTPKHLITATGQRVTLRCSPRSGDLSVYWYQQSLDQGLQFLIQYYNGEERAKGNILERFSAQQFPDLHSELNLSSLELGDSALYFCASTGANTDTQYFGPGTRLTVL.

With regard to this clone: Other DNA sequences within the sample encode an identical CDR3. The genes are TRBV4-3 and TRBJ2-2; 13 bases are a match to TRBD2. The CDR3 contains 17 residues. Losses at the gene ends were 4 bases for V and 6 bases for J; bases not matched to a gene: 8. Looked up from germline, CDR1 is LGHNA and CDR2 is YSLEER. The CDR3 DNA reads TGCGCCAGCAGCCGAAGACTAGCGGGAGGCCGCGCCGGGGAGCTGTTTTTT. Translation gives CASSRRLAGGRAGELFF.

This clone was seen only a few times. This rearrangement joins TRBV7-3 to TRBJ1-4, with D possibly being TRBD1 (6 bases). The CDR3 extends over 15 amino acids. Germline CDR1 reads SGHTA; CDR2 reads FQGTGA. Between the trimmed V and J ends, which lost 5 bases and 3 bases, there was a span of 13 bases. The CDR3 reads CASSPQGLANEKLFF. DNA of the CDR3: TGTGCCAGCAGCCCGCAGGGGTTGGCTAATGAAAAACTGTTTTTT.

V gene TRBV9 combines with J gene TRBJ1-5, with D perhaps matching TRBD1 (6 bases). The CDR3 is 14 residues long. Trimming removed 0 bases at V and 16 bases at J, with 20 bases between. From germline, CDR1 is SGDLS and CDR2 YYNGEE. The CDR3 spells CASSVGETRGYLHF. The DNA of the CDR3 is TGTGCCAGCAGCGTAGGGGAGACCAGGGGTTATTTACATTTT. The full variable domain, its missing parts supplied by reference TRBV9 and TRBJ1-5, is DSGVTQTPKHLITATGQRVTLRCSPRSGDLSVYWYQQSLDQGLQFLIQYYNGEERAKGNILERFSAQQFPDLHSELNLSSLELGDSALYFCASSVGETRGYLHFGDGTRLSIL.

This sequence joins TRBV11-1 and TRBJ2-1, with D tentatively TRBD2 (6 bases). V gave up 5 bases and J gave up 0 bases, with 14 bases separating them. There are 16 residues in the CDR3. The V gene's germline CDR1 is SGHAT and CDR2 FQDESV (reference sequence). Written as DNA, the CDR3 is TGTGCCAGCAGCGCCCCCTCGGGACTCTCCTACAATGAGCAGTTCTTC. This codes for CASSAPSGLSYNEQFF.

The rearrangement uses TRBV27 and TRBJ2-7; 7 bases line up with TRBD1. The V and J ends lost 5 bases and 4 bases, in that order; junction bases with no gene match: 11. Germline-derived CDR1 and CDR2 are MNHEY and SMNVEV (reference sequence). This CDR3 contains 15 residues. The CDR3 spells CASSVRQGGVYEQYF. The CDR3 region has the DNA TGTGCCAGCAGTGTAAGACAGGGTGGGGTATACGAGCAGTACTTC.

The sample holds a few counts of this clone. V usage is TRBV10-3 and J usage is TRBJ2-1, with D possibly being TRBD2 (6 bases). The CDR3 is made up of 16 amino acids. Trimming left V 4 bases short and J 6 bases short, with 19 bases between. The germline CDR1 and CDR2 sequences are ENHRY and SYGVKD. This chain's CDR3 is CAISVAGSGVINEQFF. CDR3 sequence (DNA): TGTGCCATCAGTGTCGCCGGGAGTGGGGTGATCAATGAGCAGTTCTTC.

This clone was detected only a few times. The rearrangement links TRBV4-1 to TRBJ2-7; D is perhaps TRBD1 (6 bases). The V end was cut by 2 bases, the J end by 1 base, with 21 bases between. The CDR3 has 18 amino acids. In germline, CDR1 is MGHRA, CDR2 YSYEKL. Written as DNA, the CDR3 is TGCGCCAGCAGCCAACCGAGAGAAGGGGGTCGGAAGTCCTACGAGCAGTACTTC. It codes for CASSQPREGGRKSYEQYF.

The chain uses TRBV29-1 and TRBJ2-2; maybe TRBD2 (6 bases). This CDR3 has 11 amino acids. Germline CDR1 and CDR2: SQVTM and ANQGSEA. Trimming removed 5 bases at V and 6 bases at J, with 7 bases between. The CDR3 nucleotides read TGCAGCGTTTCGGGGGCCGGGGAGCTGTTTTTT. It encodes CSVSGAGELFF.

V is TRBV19 and J is TRBJ2-1; 11 nucleotides line up with TRBD2. This CDR3 has 17 residues. CDR1 is LNHDA, CDR2 SQIVND, per germline (reference sequence). Unmatched junction bases numbered 7, after V lost 3 bases and J lost 3 bases. CDR3 sequence reads: CASSMYSGRANYNEQFF. In DNA, the CDR3 is TGTGCCAGTAGTATGTATAGCGGGAGGGCCAACTACAATGAGCAGTTCTTC.

The chain employs TRBV6-5 and TRBJ2-7, with 8 bases that match TRBD1. Per germline, CDR1 MNHEY and CDR2 SVGAGI. J lost 11 bases, V lost 0 bases, and 15 bases had no gene match. The CDR3 extends over 16 amino acids. CDR3 loop: CASSYSLLRTGNREYF. The DNA for the CDR3 is TGTGCCAGCAGTTACTCCCTCCTGAGGACAGGGAATAGGGAGTACTTC.

This clone was seen a single time. The rearrangement joins TRBV5-1 to TRBJ2-2, with TRBD2 identical over 14 bases. CDR3 length equals 18 residues. Trimming took 2 bases from V and 5 from J; bases not matched to a gene: 8. CDR1 and CDR2 from the germline V gene are SGHRS and YFSETQ. CDR3 in DNA: TGCGCCAGCAGCTTCCCGACTAGCGGGGGGGCTATTACCGGGGAGCTGTTTTTT. It translates to CASSFPTSGGAITGELFF. Together with reference TRBV5-1 and TRBJ2-2, the CDR3 gives the full variable domain: KAGVTQTPRYLIKTRGQQVTLSCSPISGHRSVSWYQQTPGQGLQFLFEYFSETQRNKGNFPGRFSGRQFSNSRSEMNVSTLELGDSALYLCASSFPTSGGAITGELFFGEGSRLTVL.

In its sample, this clone was seen a few times. The V gene is TRBV6-5, the J gene TRBJ1-2, with D unclear. Germline values: CDR1 MNHEY, CDR2 SVGAGI. There are 13 residues in the CDR3. V was cut by 2 bases and J by 7 bases, with 11 bases left in between. Written as DNA, the CDR3 is TGTGCCAGCAGTTACGGAAGGACTGGTGGCTACACCTTC. This translates into CASSYGRTGGYTF.

This chain connects TRBV4-2 to TRBJ2-3; weak D call: TRBD2 (7 bases). V lost 0 bases and J 4 bases, leaving 11 bases between the germline ends. This CDR3 region has 15 residues. CDR1 and CDR2 (germline): LGHNA, YNFKEQ. The CDR3 reads CASSQERGGADTQYF. DNA for the CDR3: TGTGCCAGCAGCCAAGAAAGGGGGGGGGCAGATACGCAGTATTTT.

This CDR3 reads CASSYSGTGGRQPQHF. In nucleotides, the CDR3 is TGTGCCAGCAGTTACTCAGGGACAGGGGGCAGACAGCCCCAGCATTTT. V is TRBV6-6 and J is TRBJ1-5; 12 positions match TRBD1. Germline V gene data show CDR1 as MNHNY and CDR2 as SVGAGI (reference sequence). V gave up 0 bases and J gave up 7 bases; unmatched junction bases: 4. The CDR3 has 16 residues.

The rearrangement links TRBV25-1 to TRBJ1-4; D possibly corresponds to TRBD1 (5 bases). This CDR3 region has 15 residues. The V end was cut by 1 base, the J end by 0 bases, with 6 bases between. In germline, CDR1 is MGHDK, CDR2 SYGVNS. CDR3 in DNA: TGTGCCAGCAGTGAATGGGGGGCAACTAATGAAAAACTGTTTTTT. Its protein is CASSEWGATNEKLFF.

This clone came up a few times. This chain uses TRBV5-1 with TRBJ1-3; 11 bases are shared with TRBD1. The ends lost 3 bases at V and 2 bases at J; junction bases unmatched: 1. CDR3 length equals 15 residues. CDR1 is SGHRS, CDR2 YFSETQ, per germline. CDR3 sequence: CASSSDRGPGNTIYF. The CDR3 bases are TGCGCCAGCAGCTCGGACAGGGGGCCTGGAAACACCATATATTTT.

This chain uses TRBV5-1 with TRBJ2-2; 7 nucleotides align to TRBD1. CDR1 is SGHRS, CDR2 YFSETQ, per germline. The CDR3 covers 15 residues. Germline trimming cut 6 bases from V and 2 bases from J; bases unmatched to any gene: 7. Here the CDR3 reads CASTWDRINTGELFF. For the CDR3, the DNA is TGCGCCAGCACCTGGGACAGAATAAACACCGGGGAGCTGTTTTTT.

The chain employs TRBV4-1 and TRBJ2-5, with 10 bases lining up with TRBD2. CDR1 and CDR2 from the germline V gene are MGHRA and YSYEKL. The CDR3 covers 17 residues. V lost 0 bases to trimming and J lost 1 base; unmatched junction nucleotides: 5. The CDR3 is CASSQDSSGGAQETQYF. CDR3 DNA sequence: TGCGCCAGCAGCCAAGATTCGAGCGGGGGGGCCCAAGAGACCCAGTACTTC.

The V gene is TRBV7-2, the J gene TRBJ2-1; D is possibly TRBD1 (6 bases). The CDR3 runs to 13 residues. Germline values: CDR1 SGHTA, CDR2 FQGNSA. Trimming cost V 5 bases and J 6 bases, with 11 bases left between them. The CDR3 loop reads CASSPDRINEQFF. The CDR3 nucleotides are TGTGCCAGCAGCCCCGACAGGATCAATGAGCAGTTCTTC.

The CDR3 protein is CASSLTGVVNEQYF. CDR3 DNA sequence: TGTGCCAGCAGCTTAACAGGGGTCGTGAACGAGCAGTACTTC. The chain is built from TRBV5-6 and TRBJ2-5, with TRBD1 identical over 7 bases. The tail of the sequence fits TRBJ2-7 better, so the J call may be wrong. The length of the CDR3 is 14 residues. In germline, CDR1 is SGHDT, CDR2 YYEEEE.

The J gene is TRBJ2-3, the V gene TRBV28; a possible D gene is TRBD1 (7 bases). V lost 4 bases and J 1 base, leaving 18 bases between the germline ends. Germline CDR1 reads MDHEN; CDR2 reads SYDVKM. The CDR3 runs 17 residues. The CDR3 DNA is TGTGCCAGCAGTTCAGCAATGGAGGGGGCTGGCACAGATACGCAGTATTTT. It encodes CASSSAMEGAGTDTQYF.

This clone was picked up a small number of times. This chain connects TRBV4-3 to TRBJ2-1; 8 bases line up with TRBD2. This CDR3 spans 17 amino acids. The J segment lost 2 bases and the V segment lost 0 bases, leaving 6 bases of the junction unmatched. CDR1 is LGHNA, CDR2 YSLEER, per germline. The CDR3: CASSQDWASGPYNEQFF. CDR3 DNA: TGCGCCAGCAGCCAAGATTGGGCTAGCGGGCCCTACAATGAGCAGTTCTTC.

The chain combines TRBV19 with TRBJ1-1, with TRBD1 as a possible D gene (6 bases). V shed 6 bases and J shed 1 base, with 15 bases lying between them. The length of the CDR3 is 15 residues. Germline assignment: CDR1 LNHDA and CDR2 SQIVND (reference sequence). Here the CDR3 reads CASSPQTGKNTEAFF. The CDR3 nucleotides read TGTGCCAGTAGCCCTCAGACAGGAAAGAACACTGAAGCTTTCTTT.